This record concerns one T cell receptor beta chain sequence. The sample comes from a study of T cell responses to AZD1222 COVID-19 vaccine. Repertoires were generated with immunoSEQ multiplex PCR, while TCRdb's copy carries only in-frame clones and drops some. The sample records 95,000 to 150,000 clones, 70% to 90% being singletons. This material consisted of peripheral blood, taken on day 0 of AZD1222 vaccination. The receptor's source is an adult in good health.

In DNA, the CDR3 is TGTGCCAGCAGTTTAAAGGCCCACCGGGACACCTCTAACTATGGCTACACCTTC. This codes for CASSLKAHRDTSNYGYTF. The rearrangement links TRBV27 to TRBJ1-2; D may be TRBD1 (6 bases). CDR1 and CDR2 from the germline V gene are MNHEY and SMNVEV (reference sequence). V shed 2 bases and J shed 0 bases, with 19 bases lying between them. The CDR3 extends over 18 amino acids.